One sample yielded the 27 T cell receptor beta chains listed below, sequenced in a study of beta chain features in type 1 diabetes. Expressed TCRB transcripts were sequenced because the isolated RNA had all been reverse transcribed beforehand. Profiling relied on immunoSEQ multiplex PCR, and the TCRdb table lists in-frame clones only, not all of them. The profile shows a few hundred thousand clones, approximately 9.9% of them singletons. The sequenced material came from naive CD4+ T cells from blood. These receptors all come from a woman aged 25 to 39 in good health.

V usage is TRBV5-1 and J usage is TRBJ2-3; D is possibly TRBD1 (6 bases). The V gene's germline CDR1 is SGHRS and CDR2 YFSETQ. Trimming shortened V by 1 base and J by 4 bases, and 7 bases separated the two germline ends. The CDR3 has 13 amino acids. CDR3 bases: TGCGCCAGCAGCTTGTGGGGGCCAGATACGCAGTATTTT. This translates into CASSLWGPDTQYF.

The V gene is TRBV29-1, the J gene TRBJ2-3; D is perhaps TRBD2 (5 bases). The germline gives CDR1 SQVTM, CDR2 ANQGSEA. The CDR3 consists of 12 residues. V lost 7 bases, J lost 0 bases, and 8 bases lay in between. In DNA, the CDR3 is TGCAGCGCCCGGGGTAGCACAGATACGCAGTATTTT. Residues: CSARGSTDTQYF.

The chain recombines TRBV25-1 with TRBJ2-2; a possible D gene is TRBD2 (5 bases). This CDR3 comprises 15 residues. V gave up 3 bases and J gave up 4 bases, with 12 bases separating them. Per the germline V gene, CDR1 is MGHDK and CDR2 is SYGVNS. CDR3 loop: CASSDFGVFTGELFF. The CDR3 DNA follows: TGTGCCAGCAGTGATTTCGGGGTCTTCACCGGGGAGCTGTTTTTT. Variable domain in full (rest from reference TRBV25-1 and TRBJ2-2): EADIYQTPRYLVIGTGKKITLECSQTMGHDKMYWYQQDPGMELHLIHYSYGVNSTEKGDLSSESTVSRIRTEHFPLTLESARPSHTSQYLCASSDFGVFTGELFFGEGSRLTVL.

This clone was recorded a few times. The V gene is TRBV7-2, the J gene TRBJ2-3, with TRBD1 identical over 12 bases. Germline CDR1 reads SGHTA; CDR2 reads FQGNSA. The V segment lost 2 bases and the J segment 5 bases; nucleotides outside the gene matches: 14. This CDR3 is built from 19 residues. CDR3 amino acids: CASSLRLIGTGGRGDTQYF. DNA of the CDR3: TGTGCCAGCAGCTTACGACTGATCGGGACAGGGGGCCGTGGAGATACGCAGTATTTT.

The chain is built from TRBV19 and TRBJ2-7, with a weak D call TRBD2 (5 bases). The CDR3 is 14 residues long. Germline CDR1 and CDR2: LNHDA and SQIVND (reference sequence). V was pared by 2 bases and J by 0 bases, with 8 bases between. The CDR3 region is CASSILRGSYEQYF. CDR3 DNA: TGTGCCAGTAGTATACTTCGGGGCTCCTACGAGCAGTACTTC.

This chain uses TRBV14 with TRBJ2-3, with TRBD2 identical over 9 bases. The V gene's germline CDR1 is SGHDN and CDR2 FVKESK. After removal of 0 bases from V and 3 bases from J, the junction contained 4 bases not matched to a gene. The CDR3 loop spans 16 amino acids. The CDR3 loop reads CASSQEPSGRTDTQYF. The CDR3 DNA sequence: TGTGCCAGCAGCCAAGAACCCAGCGGGAGGACAGATACGCAGTATTTT.

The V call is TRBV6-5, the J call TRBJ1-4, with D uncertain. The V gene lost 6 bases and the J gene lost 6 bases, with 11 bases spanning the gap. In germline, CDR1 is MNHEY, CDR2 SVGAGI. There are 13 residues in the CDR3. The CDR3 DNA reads TGTGCCAGCAGCTTTACGGTAGATGAAAAACTGTTTTTT. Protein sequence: CASSFTVDEKLFF.

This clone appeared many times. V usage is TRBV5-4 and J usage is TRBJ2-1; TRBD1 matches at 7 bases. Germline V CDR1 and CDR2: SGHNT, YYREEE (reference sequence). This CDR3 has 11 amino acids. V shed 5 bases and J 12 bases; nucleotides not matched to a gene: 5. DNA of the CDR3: TGTGCCAGCAGTTCGGACAGGAGGCAGTTCTTC. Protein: CASSSDRRQFF.

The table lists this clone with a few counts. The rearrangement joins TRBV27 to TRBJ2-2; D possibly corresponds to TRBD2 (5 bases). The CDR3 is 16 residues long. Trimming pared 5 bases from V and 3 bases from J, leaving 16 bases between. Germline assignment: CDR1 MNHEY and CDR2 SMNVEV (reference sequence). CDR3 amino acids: CASSVWGVGDTGELFF. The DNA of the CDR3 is TGTGCCAGCAGTGTGTGGGGAGTCGGGGACACCGGGGAGCTGTTTTTT.

The CDR3 region is CASSGEWTQYF. The CDR3 DNA reads as TGTGCCAGCTCCGGGGAGTGGACGCAGTATTTT. The chain employs TRBV7-6 and TRBJ2-3; tentatively, D is TRBD2 (5 bases). This CDR3 has 11 amino acids. Trimming removed 8 bases from V and 9 bases from J, with 12 bases in between. In germline, CDR1 is SGHVS, CDR2 FNYEAQ.

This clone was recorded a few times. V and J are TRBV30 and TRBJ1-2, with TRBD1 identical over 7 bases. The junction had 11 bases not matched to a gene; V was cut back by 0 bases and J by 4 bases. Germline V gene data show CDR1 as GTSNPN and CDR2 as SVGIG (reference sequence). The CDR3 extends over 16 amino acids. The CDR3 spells CAWSVSGQPSTYGYTF. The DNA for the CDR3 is TGTGCCTGGAGTGTCTCGGGACAGCCGTCCACCTATGGCTACACCTTC.

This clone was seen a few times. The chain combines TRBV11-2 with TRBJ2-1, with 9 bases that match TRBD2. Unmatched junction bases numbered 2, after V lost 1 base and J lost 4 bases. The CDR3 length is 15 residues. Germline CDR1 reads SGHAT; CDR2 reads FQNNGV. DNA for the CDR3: TGTGCCAGCAGCTTAGGACTAGCGGATTACAATGAGCAGTTCTTC. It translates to CASSLGLADYNEQFF.

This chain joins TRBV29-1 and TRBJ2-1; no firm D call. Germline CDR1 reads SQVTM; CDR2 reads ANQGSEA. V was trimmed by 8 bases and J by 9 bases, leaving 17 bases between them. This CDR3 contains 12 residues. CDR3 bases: TGCAGCACGACTCCTCTAGTCATTGAGCAGTTCTTC. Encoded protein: CSTTPLVIEQFF.

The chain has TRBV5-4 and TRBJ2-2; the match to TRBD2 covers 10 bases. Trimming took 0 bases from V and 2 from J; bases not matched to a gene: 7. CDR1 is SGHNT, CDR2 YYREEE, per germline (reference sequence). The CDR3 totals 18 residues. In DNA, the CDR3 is TGTGCCAGCAGCTTGGGGCTAGCGGGAGTGGGAAACACCGGGGAGCTGTTTTTT. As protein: CASSLGLAGVGNTGELFF. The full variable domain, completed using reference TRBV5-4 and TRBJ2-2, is ETGVTQSPTHLIKTRGQQVTLRCSSQSGHNTVSWYQQALGQGPQFIFQYYREEENGRGNFPPRFSGLQFPNYSSELNVNALELDDSALYLCASSLGLAGVGNTGELFFGEGSRLTVL.

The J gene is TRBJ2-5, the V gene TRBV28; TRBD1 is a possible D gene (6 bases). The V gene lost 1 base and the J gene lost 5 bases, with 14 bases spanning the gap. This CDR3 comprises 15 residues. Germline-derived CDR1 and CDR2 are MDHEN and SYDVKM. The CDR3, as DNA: TGTGCCAGCAGTTTATCACAGGGAATCGGGGAGACCCAGTACTTC. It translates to CASSLSQGIGETQYF.

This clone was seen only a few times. In DNA, the CDR3 is TGTGCCAGTAACGACAGGGGTACTTACAATGAGCAGTTCTTC. This encodes CASNDRGTYNEQFF. The chain recombines TRBV19 with TRBJ2-1; TRBD1 aligns across 8 bases. CDR1 is LNHDA, CDR2 SQIVND, per germline (reference sequence). The CDR3 is 14 residues long. After removal of 7 bases from V and 4 bases from J, the junction contained 6 bases not matched to a gene.

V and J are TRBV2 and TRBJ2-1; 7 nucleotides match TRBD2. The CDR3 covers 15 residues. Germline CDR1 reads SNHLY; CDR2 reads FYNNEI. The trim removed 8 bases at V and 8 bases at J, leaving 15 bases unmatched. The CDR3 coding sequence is TGTGCCAGCTCCGGGACTAACACTCGGGGACATGAGCAGTTCTTC. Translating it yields CASSGTNTRGHEQFF.

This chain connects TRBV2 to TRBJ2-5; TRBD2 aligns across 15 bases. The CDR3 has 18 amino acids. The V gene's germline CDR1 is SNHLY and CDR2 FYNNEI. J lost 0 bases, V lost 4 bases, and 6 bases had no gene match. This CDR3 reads CASSGTSGRATYQETQYF. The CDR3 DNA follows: TGTGCCAGCAGTGGGACTAGCGGGAGGGCAACTTACCAAGAGACCCAGTACTTC.

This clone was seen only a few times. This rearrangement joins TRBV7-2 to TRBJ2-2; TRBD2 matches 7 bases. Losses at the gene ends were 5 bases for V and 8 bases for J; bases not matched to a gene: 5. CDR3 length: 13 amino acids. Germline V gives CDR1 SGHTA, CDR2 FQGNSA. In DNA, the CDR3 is TGTGCCAGCAGCGTCGGACTAGTGGGGGAGCTGTTTTTT. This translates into CASSVGLVGELFF. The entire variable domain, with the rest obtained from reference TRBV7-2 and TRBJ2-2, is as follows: GAGVSQSPSNKVTEKGKDVELRCDPISGHTALYWYRQSLGQGLEFLIYFQGNSAPDKSGLPSDRFSAERTGGSVSTLTIQRTQQEDSAVYLCASSVGLVGELFFGEGSRLTVL.

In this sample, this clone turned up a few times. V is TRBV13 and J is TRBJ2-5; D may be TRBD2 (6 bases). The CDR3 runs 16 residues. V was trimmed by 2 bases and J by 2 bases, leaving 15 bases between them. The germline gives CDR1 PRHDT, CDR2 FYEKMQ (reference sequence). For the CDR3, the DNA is TGTGCCAGCAGCTTAAGAGGGACTGGACTTCAAGAGACCCAGTACTTC. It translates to CASSLRGTGLQETQYF.

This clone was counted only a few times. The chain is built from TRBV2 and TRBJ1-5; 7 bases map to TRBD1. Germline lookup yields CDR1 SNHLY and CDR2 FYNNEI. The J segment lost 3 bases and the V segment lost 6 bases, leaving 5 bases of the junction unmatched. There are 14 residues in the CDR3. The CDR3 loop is CASSLDRNNQPQHF. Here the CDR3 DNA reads TGTGCCAGCAGCTTGGACAGGAACAATCAGCCCCAGCATTTT.

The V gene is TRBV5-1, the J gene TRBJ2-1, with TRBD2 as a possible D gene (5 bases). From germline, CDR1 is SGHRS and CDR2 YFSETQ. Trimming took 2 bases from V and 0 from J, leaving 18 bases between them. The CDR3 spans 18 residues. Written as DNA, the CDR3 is TGCGCCAGCAGCTTTCGTGGCGGGTTCAGCCTCTCCTACAATGAGCAGTTCTTC. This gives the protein CASSFRGGFSLSYNEQFF.

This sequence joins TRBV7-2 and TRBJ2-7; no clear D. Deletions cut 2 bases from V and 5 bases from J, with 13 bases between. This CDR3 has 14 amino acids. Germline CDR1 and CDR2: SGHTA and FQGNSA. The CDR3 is CASSLNRVSDEQYF. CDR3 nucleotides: TGTGCCAGCAGCTTAAACCGGGTTTCAGACGAGCAGTACTTC.

The CDR3 protein is CASSHGGRVGNEQFF. The CDR3 DNA follows: TGCGCCAGCAGCCATGGGGGGAGGGTAGGTAATGAGCAGTTCTTC. The V and J genes are TRBV4-1 and TRBJ2-1; 7 bases are shared with TRBD2. In germline, CDR1 is MGHRA, CDR2 YSYEKL. The CDR3 runs 15 residues. V was clipped by 3 bases and J by 7 bases; unmatched bases: 9.

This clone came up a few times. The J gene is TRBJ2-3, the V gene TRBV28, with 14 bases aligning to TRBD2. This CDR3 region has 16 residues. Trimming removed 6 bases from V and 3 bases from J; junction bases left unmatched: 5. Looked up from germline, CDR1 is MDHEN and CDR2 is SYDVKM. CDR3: CASRGRTSGRTDTQYF. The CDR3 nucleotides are TGTGCCAGCAGGGGTAGGACTAGCGGGAGGACAGATACGCAGTATTTT.

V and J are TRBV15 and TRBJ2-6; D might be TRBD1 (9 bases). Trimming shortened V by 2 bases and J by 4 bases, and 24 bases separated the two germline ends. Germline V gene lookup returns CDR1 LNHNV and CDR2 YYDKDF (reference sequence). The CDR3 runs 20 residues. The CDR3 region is CATSRNRGGQGVTGANVLTF. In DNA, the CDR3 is TGTGCCACCAGCAGAAATCGGGGGGGACAGGGTGTAACAGGGGCCAACGTCCTGACTTTC.

CDR3 coding DNA: TGCAGTGCTAGTGGGACAGCTGGCTACACCTTC. This translates into CSASGTAGYTF. This chain joins TRBV20-1 and TRBJ1-2; TRBD1 matches 7 bases. V lost 3 bases to trimming and J lost 7 bases; unmatched junction nucleotides: 2. CDR1 DFQATT and CDR2 SNEGSKA come from the germline V gene (reference sequence). CDR3 length: 11 amino acids.